A selection of T cell receptor beta chains follows, all from one sample in a study of immune evolution from preneoplasia to lung adenocarcinoma. Assay used: immunoSEQ multiplex PCR; TCRdb lists only in-frame clones, some missing. The table records some 6,000 clones, approximately 87% of them present only once. Material: FFPE adjacent normal lung tissue. The receptors here all came from a person in their 70s with lung adenocarcinoma. The CDR3 runs from the conserved cysteine through the conserved F or W. The order of the fields is J gene, D gene, CDR3 length, clone size, V gene, CDR3 protein, CDR3 DNA. A D gene is named only where the DNA matches it firmly. Not every row has a clone size; where given, it reads once, few, many or a size class.

j_call: TRBJ1-1
d_call: .
cdr3_length: 14
clone_size: .
v_call: TRBV2
cdr3_aa: CASSDGQGPAEAFF
cdr3_nt: TGTGCCAGCAGTGACGGCCAGGGACCGGCTGAAGCTTTCTTT

j_call: TRBJ1-2
d_call: .
cdr3_length: 13
clone_size: .
v_call: TRBV29-1
cdr3_aa: CSVEDADSYGYTF
cdr3_nt: TGCAGCGTTGAAGACGCAGACAGCTATGGCTACACCTTC

j_call: TRBJ2-7
d_call: .
cdr3_length: 14
clone_size: .
v_call: TRBV11-3
cdr3_aa: CASSLKAGIYEQYF
cdr3_nt: TGTGCCAGCAGTTTAAAAGCGGGTATCTACGAGCAGTACTTC

j_call: TRBJ2-7
d_call: .
cdr3_length: 11
clone_size: .
v_call: TRBV13
cdr3_aa: CASKGGHEQYF
cdr3_nt: TGTGCCAGCAAAGGAGGGCATGAGCAGTACTTC

j_call: TRBJ2-1
d_call: TRBD2
cdr3_length: 15
clone_size: .
v_call: TRBV11-3
cdr3_aa: CASSLKAGISYEQFF
cdr3_nt: TGTGCCAGCAGCTTAAAAGCGGGAATTTCATATGAGCAGTTCTTC

j_call: TRBJ1-2
d_call: .
cdr3_length: 13
clone_size: .
v_call: TRBV28
cdr3_aa: CASSSGVRYGYTF
cdr3_nt: TGTGCCAGCAGTTCAGGGGTTCGCTATGGCTACACCTTC

j_call: TRBJ1-5
d_call: .
cdr3_length: 15
clone_size: few
v_call: TRBV7-9
cdr3_aa: CASSPTMGGNQPQHF
cdr3_nt: TGTGCCAGCAGCCCTACCATGGGAGGCAATCAGCCCCAGCATTTT

j_call: TRBJ1-1
d_call: .
cdr3_length: 11
clone_size: once
v_call: TRBV6-5
cdr3_aa: CASTLWPEAFF
cdr3_nt: TGTGCCAGCACCCTGTGGCCTGAAGCTTTCTTT

j_call: TRBJ2-1
d_call: TRBD1
cdr3_length: 15
clone_size: .
v_call: TRBV30
cdr3_aa: CAWSEGTGGFSEQFF
cdr3_nt: TGTGCCTGGAGTGAGGGGACAGGGGGCTTCAGTGAGCAGTTCTTC

j_call: TRBJ2-7
d_call: .
cdr3_length: 14
clone_size: once
v_call: TRBV5-1
cdr3_aa: CASSQGGDTYEQYF
cdr3_nt: TGCGCCAGCAGCCAGGGAGGGGACACCTACGAGCAGTACTTC

j_call: TRBJ2-7
d_call: .
cdr3_length: 14
clone_size: .
v_call: TRBV12-2
cdr3_aa: CAPGNDPDRYEQYF
cdr3_nt: TGTGCCCCGGGGAATGACCCCGATAGATACGAGCAGTACTTC

j_call: TRBJ2-5
d_call: .
cdr3_length: 14
clone_size: once
v_call: TRBV15
cdr3_aa: CATSRPGSTETQYF
cdr3_nt: TGTGCCACCAGCCGGCCGGGGAGTACAGAGACCCAGTACTTC

j_call: TRBJ1-3
d_call: .
cdr3_length: 16
clone_size: .
v_call: TRBV9
cdr3_aa: CASSVDLHLSGNTIYF
cdr3_nt: TGTGCCAGCAGCGTTGATCTGCATCTCTCTGGAAACACCATATATTTT

j_call: TRBJ1-5
d_call: TRBD1
cdr3_length: 14
clone_size: .
v_call: TRBV6-1
cdr3_aa: CASSGDSNNQPQHF
cdr3_nt: TGTGCCAGCAGTGGGGACAGTAACAATCAGCCCCAGCATTTT

j_call: TRBJ2-7
d_call: TRBD1
cdr3_length: 14
clone_size: .
v_call: TRBV7-8
cdr3_aa: CASSLATGGYEQYF
cdr3_nt: TGTGCCAGCAGCTTAGCGACAGGGGGCTACGAGCAGTACTTC

j_call: TRBJ1-1
d_call: .
cdr3_length: 15
clone_size: .
v_call: TRBV6-5
cdr3_aa: CASSYSHGVGTEAFF
cdr3_nt: TGTGCCAGCAGTTACTCGCACGGGGTCGGCACTGAAGCTTTCTTT

j_call: TRBJ1-2
d_call: .
cdr3_length: 16
clone_size: .
v_call: TRBV28
cdr3_aa: CASSPSGGRKIYGYTF
cdr3_nt: TGTGCCAGCAGTCCGTCGGGGGGCAGGAAAATCTATGGCTACACCTTC

j_call: TRBJ1-1
d_call: TRBD1
cdr3_length: 13
clone_size: .
v_call: TRBV18
cdr3_aa: CASSPTGGTEAFF
cdr3_nt: TGTGCCAGCTCACCGACAGGGGGCACTGAAGCTTTCTTT

j_call: TRBJ1-4
d_call: .
cdr3_length: 14
clone_size: .
v_call: TRBV7-8
cdr3_aa: CASSRGTQYEKLFF
cdr3_nt: TGTGCCAGCAGTCGGGGGACTCAATATGAAAAACTGTTTTTT

j_call: TRBJ1-5
d_call: .
cdr3_length: 12
clone_size: .
v_call: TRBV30
cdr3_aa: CAWQDSNQPQHF
cdr3_nt: TGTGCCTGGCAGGACAGCAATCAGCCCCAGCATTTT

j_call: TRBJ1-5
d_call: TRBD1
cdr3_length: 15
clone_size: once
v_call: TRBV30
cdr3_aa: CAWGTTGEGNQPQHF
cdr3_nt: TGTGCCTGGGGCACGACAGGGGAGGGCAATCAGCCCCAGCATTTT

j_call: TRBJ1-5
d_call: .
cdr3_length: 14
clone_size: .
v_call: TRBV6-5
cdr3_aa: CASRLGAGNQPQHF
cdr3_nt: TGTGCCAGCAGATTGGGGGCGGGCAATCAGCCCCAGCATTTT

j_call: TRBJ2-1
d_call: .
cdr3_length: 15
clone_size: .
v_call: TRBV2
cdr3_aa: CASSEAGPLGNEQFF
cdr3_nt: TGTGCCAGCAGTGAAGCGGGGCCCTTGGGTAATGAGCAGTTCTTC

j_call: TRBJ2-5
d_call: TRBD1
cdr3_length: 16
clone_size: once
v_call: TRBV5-1
cdr3_aa: CASSITQGAKQETQYF
cdr3_nt: TGCGCCAGCAGCATCACACAGGGGGCAAAACAAGAGACCCAGTACTTC

j_call: TRBJ2-5
d_call: TRBD2
cdr3_length: 14
clone_size: once
v_call: TRBV6-1
cdr3_aa: CASRPGLASETQYF
cdr3_nt: TGTGCCAGCAGACCCGGACTAGCGTCAGAGACCCAGTACTTC

j_call: TRBJ1-1
d_call: .
cdr3_length: 14
clone_size: .
v_call: TRBV19
cdr3_aa: CASKGGPMNTEAFF
cdr3_nt: TGTGCCAGTAAGGGGGGTCCTATGAACACTGAAGCTTTCTTT

j_call: TRBJ2-3
d_call: .
cdr3_length: 10
clone_size: .
v_call: TRBV20-1
cdr3_aa: CSALFNTQYF
cdr3_nt: TGCAGTGCTCTTTTCAATACGCAGTATTTT